Described below is a single T cell receptor (beta chain) sequence and its context. No antigen is known for it. This record belongs to a study of response to subunit inactivated influenza vaccine. Study-level points and caveats: Only a handful of new T cells, the authors suggested, are recruited with each seasonal influenza vaccination.

MiXCR, applied by TCRdb to the RT-PCR reads, yields one record per CDR3 protein. This sample yields 650,000 or so distinct CDR3 sequences, of which 14% are seen a single time; 6.5% to 8% belongs to the top ten. The sequencing here drew on PBMCs from blood, taken 14 to 15 days before vaccination. The origin of this receptor is a man aged 50 or older who received an inactivated influenza vaccine.

The CDR3 DNA sequence: TGTGCCAGCAGTTTCAGGACTAGCGGGGGGCGCTCCTACAATGAGCAGTTCTTC. It is translated as CASSFRTSGGRSYNEQFF. The rearrangement joins TRBV12-3 or TRBV12-4 to TRBJ2-1; 14 positions agree with TRBD2. V shed 3 bases and J 0 bases; nucleotides not matched to a gene: 4. This CDR3 spans 18 amino acids.